This T cell receptor (beta chain) was identified during a study of T cell repertoires in cytomegalovirus infection (dated by TCRdb to about 2019). About the study as a whole: Peptide stimulations targeted recently identified HLA-C-restricted CMV epitopes, whose presentation resists viral immunomodulation, together with well-studied HLA-B-restricted epitopes. The HLA type of each donor mattered for the analysis, because public TCR beta signatures pointed to carriage of CMV infection along with the matching HLA type. Points the paper makes about the study in general: The ex vivo response was dominated by HLA-C-restricted CMV-specific TCR beta clonotypes, and the single most frequent clonotype in two of eight donors was supplied by these HLA-C-restricted clonotypes. In both this cohort and an independent cohort of some 380 donors, the cumulative frequency of public TCR beta family members distinguished carriers of CMV infection plus the relevant HLA type.

In this sample, this clonotype turned up a few times. No antigen is known for it. Within one base of it there is no much larger clone, and no base qualities were kept. The instrument given in TCRdb is Illumina HiSeq 1500. TCRdb cleaned the public reads at Q25 with fastp, built clones with MiXCR and kept in-frame beta chains. Every CDR3 protein is listed once, alongside the most common genes and DNA of its rows. The sample yields approximately 990,000 distinct CDR3 sequences; under 40% were counted once. Together, the top ten hold 10% to 15% of the sample. The label giving this sample's treatment or condition can be read as: in vitro stimulation with specific CMV peptide epitopes to enrich CMV-specific T cells. The sample consisted of cultured CD8+ T cells from PBMCs, taken from culture after CMV antigen stimulation. The clonotype was recovered from a human donor in good health (CMV status not recorded). Some clones in this sample may be carry-over from other donors' samples.

Read as DNA, the sequence is TGCGCCAGCAGCTCCCCAGGGGGGCACTCTAGCACAGATACGCAGTATTTT. Translated, it gives CASSSPGGHSSTDTQYF. This chain joins TRBV5-1 to TRBJ2-3; TRBD1 might be the D gene, on 7 matching bases. Taken from cysteine to phenylalanine, the CDR3 has 17 residues. Just the 51-base CDR3 DNA is kept, in frame starting at base 1. V sheds 3 bases and J sheds 0 bases, leaving 17 bases between their ends. The germline V gene sets CDR1 to SGHRS and CDR2 to YFSETQ.